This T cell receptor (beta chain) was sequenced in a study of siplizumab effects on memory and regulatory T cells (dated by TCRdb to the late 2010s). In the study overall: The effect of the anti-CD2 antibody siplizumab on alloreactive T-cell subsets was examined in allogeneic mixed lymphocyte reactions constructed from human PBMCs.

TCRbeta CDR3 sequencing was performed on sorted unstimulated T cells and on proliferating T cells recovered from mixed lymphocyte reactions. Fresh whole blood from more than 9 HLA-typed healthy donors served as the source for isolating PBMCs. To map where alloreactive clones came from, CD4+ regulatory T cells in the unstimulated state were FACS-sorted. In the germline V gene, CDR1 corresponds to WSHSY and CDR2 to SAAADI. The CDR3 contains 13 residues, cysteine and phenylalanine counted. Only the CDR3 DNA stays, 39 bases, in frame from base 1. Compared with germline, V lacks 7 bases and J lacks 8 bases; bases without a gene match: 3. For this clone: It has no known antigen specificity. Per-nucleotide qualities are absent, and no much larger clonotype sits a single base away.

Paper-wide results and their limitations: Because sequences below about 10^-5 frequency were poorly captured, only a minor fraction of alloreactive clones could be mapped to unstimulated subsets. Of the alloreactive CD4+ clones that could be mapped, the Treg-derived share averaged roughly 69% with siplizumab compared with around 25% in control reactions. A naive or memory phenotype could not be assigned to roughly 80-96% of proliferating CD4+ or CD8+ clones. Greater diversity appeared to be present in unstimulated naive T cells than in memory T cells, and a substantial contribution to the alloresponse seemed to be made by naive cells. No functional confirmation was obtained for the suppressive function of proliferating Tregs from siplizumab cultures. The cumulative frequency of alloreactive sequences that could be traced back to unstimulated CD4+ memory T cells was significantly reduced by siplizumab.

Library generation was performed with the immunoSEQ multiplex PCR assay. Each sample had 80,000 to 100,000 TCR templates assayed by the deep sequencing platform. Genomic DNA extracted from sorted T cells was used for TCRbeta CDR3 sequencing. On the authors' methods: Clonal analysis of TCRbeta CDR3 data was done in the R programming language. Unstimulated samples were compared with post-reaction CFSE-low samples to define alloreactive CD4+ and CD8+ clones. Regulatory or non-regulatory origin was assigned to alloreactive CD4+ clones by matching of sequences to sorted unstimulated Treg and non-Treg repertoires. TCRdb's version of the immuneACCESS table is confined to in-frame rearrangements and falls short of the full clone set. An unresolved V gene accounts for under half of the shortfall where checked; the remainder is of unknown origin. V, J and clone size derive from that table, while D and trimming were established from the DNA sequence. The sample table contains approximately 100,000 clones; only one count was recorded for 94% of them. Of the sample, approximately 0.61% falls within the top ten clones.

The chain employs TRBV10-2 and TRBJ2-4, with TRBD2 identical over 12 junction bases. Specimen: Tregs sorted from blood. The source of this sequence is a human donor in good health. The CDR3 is CASIASGRDIQYF. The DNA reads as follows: TGCGCCAGCATTGCTAGCGGGAGGGACATTCAGTACTTC.